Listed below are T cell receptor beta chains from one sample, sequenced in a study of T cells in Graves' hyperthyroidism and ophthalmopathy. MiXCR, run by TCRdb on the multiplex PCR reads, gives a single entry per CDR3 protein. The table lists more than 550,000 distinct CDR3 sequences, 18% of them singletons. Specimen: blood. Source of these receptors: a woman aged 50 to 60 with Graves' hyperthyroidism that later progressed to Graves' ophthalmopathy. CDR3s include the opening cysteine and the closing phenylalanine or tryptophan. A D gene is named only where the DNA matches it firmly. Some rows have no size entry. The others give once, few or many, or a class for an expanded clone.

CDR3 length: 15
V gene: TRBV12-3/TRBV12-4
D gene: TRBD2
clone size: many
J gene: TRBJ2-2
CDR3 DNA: TGTGCCAGCAGTACTAGCGGGGTGAACACCGGGGAGCTGTTTTTT
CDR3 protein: CASSTSGVNTGELFF

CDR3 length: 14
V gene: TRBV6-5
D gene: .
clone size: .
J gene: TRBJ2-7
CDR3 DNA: TGTGCCAGCAGTTACTCGTTGACAAGATACGAGCAGTACTTC
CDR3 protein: CASSYSLTRYEQYF

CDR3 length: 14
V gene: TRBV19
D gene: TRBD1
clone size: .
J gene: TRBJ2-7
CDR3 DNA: TGTGCCAGTAGACCCGGGACAGGGACCTACGAGCAGTACTTC
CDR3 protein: CASRPGTGTYEQYF

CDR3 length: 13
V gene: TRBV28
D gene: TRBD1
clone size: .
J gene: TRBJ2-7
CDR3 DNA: TGTGCCAGCTATGGGACAGCCACCTACGAGCAGTACTTC
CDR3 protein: CASYGTATYEQYF

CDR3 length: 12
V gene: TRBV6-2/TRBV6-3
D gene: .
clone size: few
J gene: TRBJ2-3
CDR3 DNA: TGTGCCAGCAGGGCAGGGCCAGATACGCAGTATTTT
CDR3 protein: CASRAGPDTQYF

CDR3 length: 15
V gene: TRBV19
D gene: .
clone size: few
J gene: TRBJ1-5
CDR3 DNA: TGTGCCAGTAGGGACGGGCGGACAGGCAATCAGCCCCAGCATTTT
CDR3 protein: CASRDGRTGNQPQHF

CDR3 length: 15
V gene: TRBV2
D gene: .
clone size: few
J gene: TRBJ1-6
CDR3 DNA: TGTGCCAGCAGTACATCGGACAGTGTCAATTCACCCCTCCACTTT
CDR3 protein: CASSTSDSVNSPLHF

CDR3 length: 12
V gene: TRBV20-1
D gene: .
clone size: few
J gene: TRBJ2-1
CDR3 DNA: TGCAGTGCTAGCAGGGGTCCCAATGAGCAGTTCTTC
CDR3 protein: CSASRGPNEQFF

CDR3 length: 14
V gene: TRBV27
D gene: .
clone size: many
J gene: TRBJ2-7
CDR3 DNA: TGTGCCAGCAGTTTTCAAGGAGACACCTACGAGCAGTACTTC
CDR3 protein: CASSFQGDTYEQYF

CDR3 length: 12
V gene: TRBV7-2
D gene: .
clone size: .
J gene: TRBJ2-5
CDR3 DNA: TGTGCCAGCACTAATATGGGTGGGACCCAGTACTTC
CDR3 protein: CASTNMGGTQYF

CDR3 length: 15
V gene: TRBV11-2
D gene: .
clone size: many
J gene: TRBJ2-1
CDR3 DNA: TGTGCCAGCAGGAAGGGGGGGGTAACCTACAATGAGCAGTTCTTC
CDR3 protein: CASRKGGVTYNEQFF

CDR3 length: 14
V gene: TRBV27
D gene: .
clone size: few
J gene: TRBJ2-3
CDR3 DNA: TGTGCCAGCAGTGGGGTCCTAGAAACAGATACGCAGTATTTT
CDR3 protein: CASSGVLETDTQYF

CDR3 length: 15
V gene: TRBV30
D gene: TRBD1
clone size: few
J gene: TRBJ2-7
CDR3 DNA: TGTGCCTGGAGTCGTCCGGGACAGCTTACCTACGAGCAGTACTTC
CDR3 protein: CAWSRPGQLTYEQYF

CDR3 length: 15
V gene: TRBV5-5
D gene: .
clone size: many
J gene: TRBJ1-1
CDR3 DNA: TGTGCCAGCAGCTCGGGACAACTGATGAACACTGAAGCTTTCTTT
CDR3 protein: CASSSGQLMNTEAFF

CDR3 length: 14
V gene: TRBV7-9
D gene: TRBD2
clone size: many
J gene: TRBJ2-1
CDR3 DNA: TGTGCCAGCATGGGCGGGGGGGCCTACAATGAGCAGTTCTTC
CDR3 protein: CASMGGGAYNEQFF

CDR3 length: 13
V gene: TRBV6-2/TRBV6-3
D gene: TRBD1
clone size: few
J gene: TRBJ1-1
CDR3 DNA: TGTGCCAGCAGAGCCAGGGGGGACACTGAAGCTTTCTTT
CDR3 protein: CASRARGDTEAFF

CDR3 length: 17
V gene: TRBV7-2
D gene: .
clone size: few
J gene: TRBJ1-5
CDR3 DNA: TGTGCCAGCAGCTTAGCGCCGGGGGCTTATGACAATCAGCCCCAGCATTTT
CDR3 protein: CASSLAPGAYDNQPQHF

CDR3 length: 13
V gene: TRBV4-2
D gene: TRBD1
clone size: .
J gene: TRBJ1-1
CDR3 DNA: TGTGCCAGCAGCCCGGAACAGGGGGTTGTAGCTTTCTTT
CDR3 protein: CASSPEQGVVAFF

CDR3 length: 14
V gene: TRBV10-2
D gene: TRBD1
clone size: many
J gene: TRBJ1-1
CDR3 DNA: TGCGCCAGCATAACGGACAGGGTCCACACTGAAGCTTTCTTT
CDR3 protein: CASITDRVHTEAFF

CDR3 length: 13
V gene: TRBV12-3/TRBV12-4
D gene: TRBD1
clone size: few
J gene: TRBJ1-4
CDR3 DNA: TGTGCCAGCAGCATGGACAGGGCTGAAAAACTGTTTTTT
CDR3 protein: CASSMDRAEKLFF

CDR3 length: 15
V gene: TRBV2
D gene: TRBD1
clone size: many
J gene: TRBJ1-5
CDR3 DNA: TGTGCCAGCAGTGAGCAGACAGGGGGCAATCAGCCCCAGCATTTT
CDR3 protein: CASSEQTGGNQPQHF

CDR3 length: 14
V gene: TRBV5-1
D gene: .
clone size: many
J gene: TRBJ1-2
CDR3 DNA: TGCGCCAGCAGCTATGGAGGATTAGACTATGGCTACACCTTC
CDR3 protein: CASSYGGLDYGYTF

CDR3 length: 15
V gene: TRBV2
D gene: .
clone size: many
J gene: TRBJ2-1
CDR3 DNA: TGTGCCAGCAGTGTCGGTAGCCGGATACAAGGTGAGCAGTTCTTC
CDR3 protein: CASSVGSRIQGEQFF

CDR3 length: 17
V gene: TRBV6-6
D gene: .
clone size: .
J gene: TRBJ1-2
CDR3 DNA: TGTGCCAGCAGTTACTCCGGGCCGAGACCCACTAACTATGGCTACACCTTC
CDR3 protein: CASSYSGPRPTNYGYTF

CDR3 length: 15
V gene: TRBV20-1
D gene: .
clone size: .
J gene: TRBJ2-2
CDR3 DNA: TGCAGTGCTAGGGTCGCAGGGGGGGACACCGGGGAGCTGTTTTTT
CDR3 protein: CSARVAGGDTGELFF

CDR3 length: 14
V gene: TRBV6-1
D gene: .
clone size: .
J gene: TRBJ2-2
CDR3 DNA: TGTGCCAGCAGCCTAGGAATGAACACCGGGGAGCTGTTTTTT
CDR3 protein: CASSLGMNTGELFF

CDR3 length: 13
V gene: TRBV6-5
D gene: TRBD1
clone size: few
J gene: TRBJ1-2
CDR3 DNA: TGTGCCAGCAGTCGACCCGGACAGGGGGCCTTCACCTTC
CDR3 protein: CASSRPGQGAFTF

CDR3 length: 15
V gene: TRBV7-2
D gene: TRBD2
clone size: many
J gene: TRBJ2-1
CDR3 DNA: TGTGCCAGCAGCATTGGGACTAGCATCGACAATGAGCAGTTCTTC
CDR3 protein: CASSIGTSIDNEQFF

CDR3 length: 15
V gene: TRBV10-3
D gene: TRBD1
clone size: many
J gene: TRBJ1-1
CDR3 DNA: TGTGCCATCAGTTGGGACAGCTCCATGAACACTGAAGCTTTCTTT
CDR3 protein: CAISWDSSMNTEAFF

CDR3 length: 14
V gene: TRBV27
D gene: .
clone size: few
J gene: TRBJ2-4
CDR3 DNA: TGTGCCAGCAGTTTATCGATAGCCAAAAACATTCAGTACTTC
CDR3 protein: CASSLSIAKNIQYF

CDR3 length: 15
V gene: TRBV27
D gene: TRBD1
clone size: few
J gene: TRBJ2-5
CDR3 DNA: TGTGCCAGCAGTTTCACAGGGGGCTTTCGGGAGACCCAGTACTTC
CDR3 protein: CASSFTGGFRETQYF

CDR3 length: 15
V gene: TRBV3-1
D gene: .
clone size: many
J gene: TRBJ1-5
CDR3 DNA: TGTGCCAGCAGCCAAGATCAACAACCTAGTCAGCCCCAGCATTTT
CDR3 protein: CASSQDQQPSQPQHF

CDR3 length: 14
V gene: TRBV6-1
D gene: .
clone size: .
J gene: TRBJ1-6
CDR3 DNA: TGTGCCAGCAGCCCCACTACAGGGAATTCACCCCTCCACTTT
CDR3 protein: CASSPTTGNSPLHF

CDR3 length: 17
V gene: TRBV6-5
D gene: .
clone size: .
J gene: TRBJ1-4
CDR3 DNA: TGTGCCAGCAGTCCCTCGGCCGTACGAACAACTAATGAAAAACTGTTTTTT
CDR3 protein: CASSPSAVRTTNEKLFF

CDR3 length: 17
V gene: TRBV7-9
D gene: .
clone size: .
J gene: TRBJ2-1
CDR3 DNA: TGTGCCAGCAGCTTAGGAGGAGGTAACCTCGTCTACAATGAGCAGTTCTTC
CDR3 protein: CASSLGGGNLVYNEQFF

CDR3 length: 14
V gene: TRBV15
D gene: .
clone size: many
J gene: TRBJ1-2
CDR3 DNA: TGTGCCACCAGCAGAGATCGATCAGAGGATGGCTACACCTTC
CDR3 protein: CATSRDRSEDGYTF

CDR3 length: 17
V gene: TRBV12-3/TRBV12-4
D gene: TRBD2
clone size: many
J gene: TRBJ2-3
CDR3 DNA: TGTGCCAGCAGTGCTATGGCCCTAGCGGGGGGCGCCGATACGCAGTATTTT
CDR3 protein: CASSAMALAGGADTQYF

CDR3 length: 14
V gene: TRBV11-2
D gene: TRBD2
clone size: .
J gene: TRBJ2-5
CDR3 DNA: TGTGCCAGCAGCTTGGCGGGGGGGCACGGGACCCAGTACTTC
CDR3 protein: CASSLAGGHGTQYF

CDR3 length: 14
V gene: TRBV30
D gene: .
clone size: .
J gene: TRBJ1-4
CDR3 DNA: TGTGCCTGGAGTGTATCAGGGGCGAGTGAAAAACTGTTTTTT
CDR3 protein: CAWSVSGASEKLFF

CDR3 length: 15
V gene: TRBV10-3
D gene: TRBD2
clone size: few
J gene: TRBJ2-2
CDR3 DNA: TGTGCCATCAGAACTAGCGTAGCGAACACCGGGGAGCTGTTTTTT
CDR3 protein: CAIRTSVANTGELFF

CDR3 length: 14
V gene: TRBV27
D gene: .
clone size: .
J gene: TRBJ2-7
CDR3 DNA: TGTGCCAGCAGTCCCAGGCTGTTGTCCTACGAGCAGTACTTC
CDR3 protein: CASSPRLLSYEQYF

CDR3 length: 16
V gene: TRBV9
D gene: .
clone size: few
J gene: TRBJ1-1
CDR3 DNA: TGTGCCAGCAGCGTTACCTTAGGTGGAGGCGACACTGAAGCTTTCTTT
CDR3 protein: CASSVTLGGGDTEAFF

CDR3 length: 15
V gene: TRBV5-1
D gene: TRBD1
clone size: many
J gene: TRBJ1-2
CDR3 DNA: TGCGCCAGCAGCCTCTCCGGGACAGGGACCTATGGCTACACCTTC
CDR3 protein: CASSLSGTGTYGYTF

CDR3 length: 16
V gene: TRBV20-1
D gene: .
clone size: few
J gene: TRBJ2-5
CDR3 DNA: TGCAGTGCTAGAGATGGTGTTGAAGGGGGGGGAGAGACCCAGTACTTC
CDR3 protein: CSARDGVEGGGETQYF

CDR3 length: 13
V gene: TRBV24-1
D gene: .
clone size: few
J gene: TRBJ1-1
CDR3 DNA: TGTGCCACCACCGAGGGGGGGGCGTGTAAAGCTTTCTTT
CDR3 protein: CATTEGGACKAFF

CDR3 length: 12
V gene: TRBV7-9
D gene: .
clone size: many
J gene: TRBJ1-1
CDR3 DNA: TGTGCCAGCAGCTTAGCCGGGATTGGAGCTTTCTTT
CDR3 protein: CASSLAGIGAFF

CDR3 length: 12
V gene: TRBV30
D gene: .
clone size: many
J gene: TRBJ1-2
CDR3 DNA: TGTGCCTGGAGTAAGGGGAACTATGGCTACACCTTC
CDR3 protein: CAWSKGNYGYTF